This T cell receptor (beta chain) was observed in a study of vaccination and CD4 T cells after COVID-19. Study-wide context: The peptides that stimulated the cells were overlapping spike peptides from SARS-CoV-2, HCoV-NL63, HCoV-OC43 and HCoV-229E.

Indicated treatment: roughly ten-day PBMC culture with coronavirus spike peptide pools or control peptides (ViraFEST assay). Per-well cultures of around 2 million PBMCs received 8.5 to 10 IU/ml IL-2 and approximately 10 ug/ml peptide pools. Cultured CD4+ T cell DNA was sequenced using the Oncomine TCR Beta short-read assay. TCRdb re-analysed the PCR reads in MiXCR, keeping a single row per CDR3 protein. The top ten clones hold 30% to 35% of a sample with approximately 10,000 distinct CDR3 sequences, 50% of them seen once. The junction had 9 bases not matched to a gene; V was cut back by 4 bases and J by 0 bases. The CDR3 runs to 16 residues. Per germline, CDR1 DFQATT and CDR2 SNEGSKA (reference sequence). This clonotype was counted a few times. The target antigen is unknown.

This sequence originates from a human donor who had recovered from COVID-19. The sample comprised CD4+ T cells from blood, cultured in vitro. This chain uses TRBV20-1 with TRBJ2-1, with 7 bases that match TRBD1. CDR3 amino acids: CSAIIRQGNSYNEQFF. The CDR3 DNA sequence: TGCAGTGCTATCATACGACAGGGCAACTCCTACAATGAGCAGTTCTTC.